This T cell receptor (beta chain) was profiled in a study of blood T cell repertoires in COVID-19. Trimming stripped 8 bases from V and 0 bases from J, with 10 bases between. This CDR3 spans 13 amino acids. The V gene's germline CDR1 is LNHDA and CDR2 SQIVND (reference sequence). Some clones are missing from TCRdb's copy, which holds only in-frame ones; the method was immunoSEQ multiplex PCR. The sample has 25,000 to 35,000 clones; 90% to 95% are singletons. The rearrangement links TRBV19 to TRBJ2-5; D is undetermined. Sequencing was done on a sample of peripheral blood. The receptor was isolated from a man aged 50-60 years with active COVID-19. The CDR3 spells CASGRRNQETQYF. The CDR3 bases are TGTGCCAGTGGGCGACGGAACCAAGAGACCCAGTACTTC.